This T cell receptor beta chain stems from a study of Graves' ophthalmopathy and Graves' hyperthyroidism. This clonotype was seen ten or more times. Its cognate antigen is unknown. The CDR3 spans 13 residues. Per germline, CDR1 MNHEY and CDR2 SMNVEV (reference sequence). Trimming cost V 4 bases and J 8 bases, with 14 bases left between them. The study's findings and limits: The 13-signature model separated ophthalmopathy from stable hyperthyroidism at around 86% sensitivity and roughly 81% specificity.

Researchers took RNA transcripts and amplified TCR beta CDR3 regions from them. The first round was an RT-PCR with HTBI primers, and the second round was a multiplex PCR. TCRdb fed the multiplex PCR reads into MiXCR, producing one record per CDR3 protein. The data contain about 210,000 distinct CDR3 sequences, roughly 27% of them singletons. This TCR derives from a man aged 50 to 59 with Graves' ophthalmopathy. The chain is built from TRBV27 and TRBJ1-2; D remains ambiguous. Material for sequencing was peripheral blood. CDR3 DNA: TGTGCCAGCAGTTCAACTCCGGGAAGAGGCTACACCTTC. It yields the protein CASSSTPGRGYTF.